What follows are 16 T cell receptor beta chains derived from one specimen sequenced in a study of blood T cell repertoires in COVID-19. The table came from immunoSEQ multiplex PCR; TCRdb's copy has only in-frame clones and leaves some out. The repertoire has about 420,000 clones, around 90% of them found once; the top ten carry roughly 0.84%. What was sequenced was peripheral blood. Receptors were obtained from a man aged 18 to 30 with COVID-19, enrolled during active disease.

The chain recombines TRBV6-5 with TRBJ2-5, with 12 positions matching TRBD2. The germline gives CDR1 MNHEY, CDR2 SVGAGI. V gave up 3 bases and J gave up 5 bases; unmatched junction bases: 7. The CDR3 sequence is 16 residues long. Here the CDR3 DNA reads TGTGCCAGCAGTTATAGCCTAGCGGGGGGGCTGGAGACCCAGTACTTC. Protein product: CASSYSLAGGLETQYF.

This sequence joins TRBV2 and TRBJ2-3, with 12 bases identical to TRBD2. Germline values: CDR1 SNHLY, CDR2 FYNNEI. Germline trimming cut 6 bases from V and 2 bases from J; bases unmatched to any gene: 6. This CDR3 comprises 16 residues. The DNA of the CDR3 is TGTGCCAGCAGCCGGACTAGCGGGGAAAACACAGATACGCAGTATTTT. This gives the protein CASSRTSGENTDTQYF.

The chain joins TRBV27 to TRBJ2-7; the match to TRBD1 covers 7 bases. V gave up 1 base and J gave up 7 bases; unmatched junction bases: 7. CDR1 is MNHEY and CDR2 is SMNVEV in the germline V gene (reference sequence). The CDR3 is made up of 14 amino acids. The CDR3 DNA is TGTGCCAGCAGTTTATGGGGACAGACAGCGGAGCAGTACTTC. Protein product: CASSLWGQTAEQYF.

This chain uses TRBV6-6 with TRBJ1-1; D is unclear. The CDR3 is made up of 15 amino acids. Germline assignment: CDR1 MNHNY and CDR2 SVGAGI (reference sequence). Trimming removed 0 bases at V and 0 bases at J, with 8 bases between. The CDR3 DNA reads as TGTGCCAGCAGTTACTCGAGGGAGGTGAACACTGAAGCTTTCTTT. This sequence encodes CASSYSREVNTEAFF.

The CDR3: CASSIEGAGRVTDTQYF. The CDR3 nucleotides read TGTGCCAGTAGTATTGAAGGGGCGGGAAGAGTGACAGATACGCAGTATTTT. The V call is TRBV19, the J call TRBJ2-3; weak D call: TRBD2 (6 bases). Germline V lookup: CDR1 LNHDA, CDR2 SQIVND (reference sequence). The CDR3 runs 17 residues. Trimming removed 3 bases from V and 3 bases from J, with 19 bases in between.

J is TRBJ2-2 and V is TRBV2, with a tentative D call TRBD2 (5 bases). V was cut by 2 bases and J by 5 bases, with 9 bases left in between. The CDR3 consists of 14 residues. Germline assignment: CDR1 SNHLY and CDR2 FYNNEI. The CDR3 spells CASSERTPTGELFF. CDR3 nucleotide sequence: TGTGCCAGCAGTGAACGGACTCCTACCGGGGAGCTGTTTTTT.

V usage is TRBV21-1 and J usage is TRBJ1-2; TRBD1, the D gene given by the table, was not confirmed from the DNA. TRBV21-1 is marked as a pseudogene. This CDR3 is 14 amino acids long. CDR3 residues: CASSNDGTGGGYTF. CDR3 coding DNA: TGTGCCAGCAGCAATGATGGGACAGGGGGAGGCTACACCTTC.

This clone was counted a single time. The rearrangement uses TRBV11-3 and TRBJ2-1, with D tentatively TRBD2 (5 bases). Per the germline V gene, CDR1 is SGHNT and CDR2 is YENEEA. V lost 5 bases, J lost 5 bases, and 7 bases lay in between. The CDR3 sequence is 12 residues long. The CDR3 DNA sequence: TGTGCCAGCAGCAGCGGCCACAATGAGCAGTTCTTC. Translating gives CASSSGHNEQFF. Full variable domain (outside the CDR3, taken from reference TRBV11-3 and TRBJ2-1): EAGVVQSPRYKIIEKKQPVAFWCNPISGHNTLYWYLQNLGQGPELLIRYENEEAVDDSQLPKDRFSAERLKGVDSTLKIQPAELGDSAVYLCASSSGHNEQFFGPGTRLTVL.

The rearrangement links TRBV19 to TRBJ2-1; D is unclear. CDR1 and CDR2 from the germline V gene are LNHDA and SQIVND (reference sequence). V was cut by 4 bases and J by 11 bases, with 15 bases left in between. This CDR3 has 13 amino acids. The CDR3 loop is CASSTQTESKQFF. The CDR3 DNA reads as TGTGCCAGTAGTACACAAACAGAATCCAAGCAGTTCTTC.

This chain uses TRBV6-5 with TRBJ1-4, with D possibly TRBD1 on 6 matching bases. The length of the CDR3 is 14 residues. Germline CDR1 MNHEY, CDR2 SVGAGI. Deletions cut 6 bases from V and 8 bases from J, with 16 bases between. The CDR3 DNA follows: TGTGCCAGCAGGCTGGGGGGGGCGGACGAAAAACTGTTTTTT. Translating gives CASRLGGADEKLFF.

This chain joins TRBV5-6 and TRBJ1-2; 7 bases are shared with TRBD1. CDR3 length equals 14 residues. Germline V CDR1 and CDR2: SGHDT, YYEEEE. J lost 4 bases, V lost 3 bases, and 6 bases had no gene match. CDR3 bases: TGTGCCAGCAGCTGGGACAGCAATCCCTATGGCTACACCTTC. This translates into CASSWDSNPYGYTF.

V gene TRBV30 combines with J gene TRBJ1-6; the D is unclear. This CDR3 comprises 15 residues. Between the trimmed V and J ends, which lost 0 bases and 9 bases, there was a span of 15 bases. Germline V gives CDR1 GTSNPN, CDR2 SVGIG (reference sequence). This CDR3 is CAWSVLQNAGSPLHF. The CDR3 nucleotides read TGTGCCTGGAGTGTTCTCCAGAATGCAGGTTCACCCCTCCACTTT.

The genes are TRBV7-7 and TRBJ2-5; 12 nucleotides align to TRBD2. Per germline, CDR1 SSHAT and CDR2 FNYEAQ (reference sequence). This CDR3 is 15 amino acids long. J was trimmed by 4 bases and V by 5 bases; bases with no gene match: 5. Written as DNA, the CDR3 is TGTGCCAGCAGCCCTAGCGGGGGGGCTGGAGAGACCCAGTACTTC. It yields the protein CASSPSGGAGETQYF.

The chain employs TRBV19 and TRBJ1-5; tentative D call: TRBD1 (6 bases). The length of the CDR3 is 14 residues. V was clipped by 5 bases and J by 7 bases, with 15 bases between them. Germline assignment: CDR1 LNHDA and CDR2 SQIVND (reference sequence). This CDR3 is CASSSQGHLQPQHF. The DNA of the CDR3 is TGTGCCAGTAGTTCACAGGGTCACCTCCAGCCCCAGCATTTT.

The V and J genes are TRBV9 and TRBJ1-1; D is ambiguous. Germline assignment: CDR1 SGDLS and CDR2 YYNGEE. The CDR3 loop spans 14 amino acids. V gave up 0 bases and J gave up 0 bases, with 6 bases separating them. CDR3: CASSVGLLNTEAFF. The DNA of the CDR3 is TGTGCCAGCAGCGTAGGGCTCCTGAACACTGAAGCTTTCTTT.

For the CDR3, the DNA is TGTGCCAGCAGCTTAATTGGGCAGCTGCAAGAGACCCAGTACTTC. The encoded protein is CASSLIGQLQETQYF. The V gene is TRBV7-3, the J gene TRBJ2-5; no reliable D call. The V end was cut by 1 base, the J end by 2 bases, with 11 bases between. In germline, CDR1 is SGHTA, CDR2 FQGTGA. The CDR3 totals 15 residues. The variable domain in full, with the rest retrieved from reference TRBV7-3 and TRBJ2-5, is GAGVSQTPSNKVTEKGKYVELRCDPISGHTALYWYRQSLGQGPEFLIYFQGTGAADDSGLPNDRFFAVRPEGSVSTLKIQRTERGDSAVYLCASSLIGQLQETQYFGPGTRLLVL.